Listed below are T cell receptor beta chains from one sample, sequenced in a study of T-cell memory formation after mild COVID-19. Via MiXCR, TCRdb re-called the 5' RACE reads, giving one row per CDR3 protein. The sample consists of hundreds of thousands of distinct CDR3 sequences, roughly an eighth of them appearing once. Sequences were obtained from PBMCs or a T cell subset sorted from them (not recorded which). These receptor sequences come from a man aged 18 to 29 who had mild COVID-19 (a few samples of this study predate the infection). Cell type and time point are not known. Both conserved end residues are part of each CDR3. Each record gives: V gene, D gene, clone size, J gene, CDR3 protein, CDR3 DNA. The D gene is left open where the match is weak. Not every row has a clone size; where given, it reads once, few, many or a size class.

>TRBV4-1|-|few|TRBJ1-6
CASSQDIDIQRGNSPLHF
TGCGCCAGCAGCCAAGATATCGACATCCAAAGGGGTAATTCACCCCTCCACTTT
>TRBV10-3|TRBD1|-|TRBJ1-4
CATAGGQFNEKLFF
TGTGCCACCGCCGGGGGACAGTTTAATGAAAAACTGTTTTTT
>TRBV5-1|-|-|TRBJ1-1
CASSLSLPGSNTEAFF
TGCGCCAGCAGCCTCTCCCTGCCCGGGTCGAACACTGAAGCTTTCTTT
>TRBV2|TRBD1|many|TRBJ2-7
CASSGTGGGEQYF
TGTGCCAGTTCCGGGACAGGGGGCGGGGAGCAGTACTTC
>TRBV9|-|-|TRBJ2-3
CASSVAGGGDTDTQYF
TGTGCCAGCAGCGTCGCCGGAGGGGGAGACACAGATACGCAGTATTTT
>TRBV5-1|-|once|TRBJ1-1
CASSLKGQINAEAFF
TGCGCCAGCAGCTTGAAGGGTCAGATTAACGCTGAAGCTTTCTTT
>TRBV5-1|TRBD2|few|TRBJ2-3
CASSTGGGGDPDTQYF
TGCGCCAGCAGCACGGGCGGGGGGGGCGATCCAGATACGCAGTATTTT
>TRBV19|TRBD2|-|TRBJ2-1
CASMSAGAYNEQFF
TGTGCCAGTATGTCGGCGGGGGCCTACAATGAGCAGTTCTTC
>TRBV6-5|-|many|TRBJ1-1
CASSYDQGRIAFF
TGTGCCAGCAGTTACGACCAGGGCAGAATAGCTTTCTTT
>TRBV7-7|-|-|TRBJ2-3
CASSLGPGPYTQYF
TGTGCCAGCAGCTTAGGTCCGGGACCGTATACGCAGTATTTT
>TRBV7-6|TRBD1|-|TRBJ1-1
CASSSNPARVRGQDRKAFF
TGTGCCAGCAGCTCTAACCCCGCCCGGGTCAGGGGGCAGGACCGTAAAGCTTTCTTT
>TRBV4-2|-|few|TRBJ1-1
CASSQVTGTEAFF
TGTGCCAGCAGCCAGGTGACGGGCACTGAAGCTTTCTTT
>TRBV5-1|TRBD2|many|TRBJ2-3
CASSLAGGPTDTQYF
TGTGCCAGCAGCTTAGCGGGGGGGCCTACAGATACGCAGTATTTT
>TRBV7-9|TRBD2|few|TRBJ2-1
CASSLLAGGSYNEQFF
TGTGCCAGCAGCTTACTAGCGGGGGGCTCCTACAATGAGCAGTTCTTC
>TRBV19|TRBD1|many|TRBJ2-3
CASRDRGPSTDTQYF
TGTGCCAGCCGGGACAGGGGTCCTAGCACAGATACGCAGTATTTT
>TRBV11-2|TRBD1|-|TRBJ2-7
CASTWDRLTYEQYF
TGTGCCAGCACCTGGGACAGGCTGACCTACGAGCAGTACTTC
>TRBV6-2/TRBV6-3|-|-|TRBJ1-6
CASSYPAVSPLHF
TGTGCCAGCAGTTACCCGGCAGTTTCACCCCTCCACTTT
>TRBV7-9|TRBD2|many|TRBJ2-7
CASSLVSGRSYEQYF
TGTGCCAGCAGCTTAGTTAGCGGGCGATCCTACGAGCAGTACTTC
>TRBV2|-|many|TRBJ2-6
CASSEGGSSSGANVLTF
TGTGCCAGCAGTGAAGGGGGCAGCTCCTCTGGGGCCAACGTCCTGACTTTC
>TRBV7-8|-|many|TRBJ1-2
CASSLGSANYGYTF
TGTGCCAGCAGCTTAGGGTCAGCTAACTATGGCTACACCTTC
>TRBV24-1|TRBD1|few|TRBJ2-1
CATTAPPGTGNLNEQFF
TGTGCCACCACCGCCCCCCCCGGGACAGGGAACCTCAATGAGCAGTTCTTC
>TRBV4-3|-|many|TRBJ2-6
CASSQGDGANVLTF
TGCGCCAGCAGCCAAGGGGATGGGGCCAACGTCCTGACTTTC
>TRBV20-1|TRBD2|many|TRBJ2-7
CSARSGGEDHEQYF
TGCAGTGCTAGGTCCGGGGGGGAGGATCACGAGCAGTACTTC
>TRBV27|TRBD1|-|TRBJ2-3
CASSLTDRPYTDTQYF
TGTGCCAGCAGTTTAACGGACAGGCCATACACAGATACGCAGTATTTT
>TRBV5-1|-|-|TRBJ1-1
CASSLVGYSAFF
TGCGCCAGCAGCTTGGTTGGGTATTCTGCTTTCTTT
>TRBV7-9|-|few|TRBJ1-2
CASSFGASYGYTF
TGTGCCAGCAGCTTTGGAGCTTCCTATGGCTACACCTTC
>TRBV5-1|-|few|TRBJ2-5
CASSFAGSRETQYF
TGCGCCAGCAGCTTCGCAGGGTCAAGAGAGACCCAGTACTTC
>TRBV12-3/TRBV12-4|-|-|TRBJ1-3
CASSFQGPGNTIYF
TGTGCCAGCAGTTTTCAGGGCCCTGGAAACACCATATATTTT
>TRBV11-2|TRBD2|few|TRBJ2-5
CASSYSGDFETQYF
TGTGCCAGCAGCTATAGCGGGGATTTTGAGACCCAGTACTTC
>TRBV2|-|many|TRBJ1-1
CASFRVGTEAFF
TGTGCCAGCTTCCGGGTGGGCACTGAAGCTTTCTTT
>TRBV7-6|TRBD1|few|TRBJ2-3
CASRSPPGQGVGSLDTQYF
TGTGCCAGCAGATCCCCGCCGGGACAGGGGGTTGGGTCATTAGATACGCAGTATTTT
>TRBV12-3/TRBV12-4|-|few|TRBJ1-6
CATLKEGYSPLHF
TGTGCCACCCTTAAGGAAGGTTACTCACCCCTCCACTTT
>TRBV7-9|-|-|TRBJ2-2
CASSLGTPGGELFF
TGTGCCAGCAGCCTCGGGACCCCGGGCGGGGAGCTGTTTTTT
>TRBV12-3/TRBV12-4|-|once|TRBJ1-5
CASSPDRNNQPQHF
TGTGCCAGCAGCCCGGACAGAAACAATCAGCCCCAGCATTTT
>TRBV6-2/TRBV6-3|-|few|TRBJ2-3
CASTPGLDTQYF
TGTGCCAGCACCCCAGGGCTGGATACGCAGTATTTT
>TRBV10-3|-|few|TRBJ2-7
CAISESGITEFGSYEQYF
TGTGCCATCAGTGAGTCGGGTATCACGGAATTTGGATCCTACGAGCAGTACTTC
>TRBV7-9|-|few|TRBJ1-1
CASSPLLVGAFF
TGTGCCAGCAGCCCACTTCTGGTAGGAGCTTTCTTT
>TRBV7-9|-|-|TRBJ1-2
CASSLELVAYYGYTF
TGTGCCAGCAGCTTAGAGTTGGTGGCCTACTATGGCTACACCTTC
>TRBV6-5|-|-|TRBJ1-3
CASSSFGADGNTIYF
TGTGCCAGCAGTTCCTTCGGGGCCGATGGAAACACCATATATTTT
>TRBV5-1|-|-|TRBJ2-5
CASSLRGPPETQYF
TGCGCCAGCAGCTTACGGGGGCCGCCAGAGACCCAGTACTTC
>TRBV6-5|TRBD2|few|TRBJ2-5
CATAGVNQETQYF
TGTGCCACAGCGGGGGTTAACCAAGAGACCCAGTACTTC
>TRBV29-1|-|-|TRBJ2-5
CSVAGGRLETQYF
TGCAGCGTTGCTGGCGGCAGGCTGGAGACCCAGTACTTC
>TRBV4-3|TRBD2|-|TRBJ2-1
CASSLIRGLAYYNEQFF
TGCGCCAGCAGCCTGATCAGGGGACTAGCGTACTACAATGAGCAGTTCTTC
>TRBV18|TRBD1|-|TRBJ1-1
CASSPGTGTNTEAFF
TGTGCCAGCTCACCCGGGACAGGGACGAACACTGAAGCTTTCTTT
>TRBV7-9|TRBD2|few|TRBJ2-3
CASNRGGADTQYF
TGTGCCAGCAACCGGGGGGGGGCAGATACGCAGTATTTT
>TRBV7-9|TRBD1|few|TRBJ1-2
CASSTGVTNYGYTF
TGTGCCAGCAGCACAGGGGTGACTAACTATGGCTACACCTTC
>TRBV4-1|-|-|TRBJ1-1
CASSHGTNTEAFF
TGCGCCAGCAGCCACGGCACGAACACTGAAGCTTTCTTT
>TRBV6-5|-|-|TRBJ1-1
CASSYVFQGSVTEAFF
TGTGCCAGCAGTTATGTTTTTCAGGGGTCGGTCACTGAAGCTTTCTTT